The 9 T cell receptor beta chains presented below share a single source sample, sequenced in a study of blood T cells in healthy people across ages. A second PCR of 7 to 11 cycles used a sample-barcoded 5' primer and a J-beta primer mix. MiXCR, run by TCRdb on the 5' RACE reads, gives a single entry per CDR3 protein. The table has about 800,000 distinct CDR3 sequences, 20% to 25% seen once. This sample also appeared in a second study, on T cells of mothers and their children.

Input material: blood. The receptors were gathered from a boy under 18 in good health.

This clonotype was observed a handful of times. V gene TRBV29-1 combines with J gene TRBJ1-2, with TRBD1 matching 7 bases. Germline trimming cut 8 bases from V and 0 bases from J; bases unmatched to any gene: 6. The V gene's germline CDR1 is SQVTM and CDR2 ANQGSEA. This CDR3 is 13 amino acids long. For the CDR3, the DNA is TGCAGCTCCCACAGGGGAACTAACTATGGCTACACCTTC. The encoded protein is CSSHRGTNYGYTF. Supplemented by reference TRBV29-1 and TRBJ1-2, the full variable domain reads SAVISQKPSRDICQRGTSLTIQCQVDSQVTMMFWYRQQPGQSLTLIATANQGSEATYESGFVIDKFPISRPNLTFSTLTVSNMSPEDSSIYLCSSHRGTNYGYTFGSGTRLTVV.

The chain couples TRBV7-3 to TRBJ2-1; no clear D gene. The CDR3 consists of 13 residues. Germline V gene sequence: CDR1 SGHTA, CDR2 FQGTGA. The V end was cut by 2 bases, the J end by 9 bases, with 11 bases between. CDR3 amino acids: CASSLLGLTEQFF. The CDR3 nucleotides read TGTGCCAGCAGCTTATTAGGCCTGACTGAGCAGTTCTTC.

The J gene is TRBJ2-1, the V gene TRBV7-9; D gene uncertain. Matching the DNA end better, TRBJ2-7 makes the J call doubtful. This CDR3 comprises 15 residues. From germline, CDR1 is SEHNR and CDR2 FQNEAQ (reference sequence). The CDR3: CASSSAYATLYEQYF. In DNA, the CDR3 is TGTGCCAGCAGCTCTGCCTACGCGACACTCTACGAGCAGTACTTC.

This clonotype was counted only a few times. The J gene is TRBJ1-3, the V gene TRBV12-3 or TRBV12-4; D gene uncertain. Between the trimmed V and J ends, which lost 6 bases and 2 bases, there was a span of 17 bases. The CDR3 sequence is 16 residues long. The CDR3 sequence: CASRPFRPTTGNTIYF. The CDR3 bases are TGTGCCAGCAGGCCCTTCAGGCCAACAACTGGAAACACCATATATTTT.

This chain links TRBV19 with TRBJ2-1; D might be TRBD1 or TRBD2, each matching 5 bases. Trimming stripped 8 bases from V and 4 bases from J, with 15 bases between. Germline CDR1 LNHDA, CDR2 SQIVND (reference sequence). The CDR3 spans 14 residues. Here the CDR3 reads CASLAGDQYNEQFF. The CDR3 coding sequence is TGTGCCAGTCTTGCCGGGGACCAATACAATGAGCAGTTCTTC. Drawing the rest from reference TRBV19 and TRBJ2-1, the complete variable domain is DGGITQSPKYLFRKEGQNVTLSCEQNLNHDAMYWYRQDPGQGLRLIYYSQIVNDFQKGDIAEGYSVSREKKESFPLTVTSAQKNPTAFYLCASLAGDQYNEQFFGPGTRLTVL.

This clonotype was seen a few times. CDR3 residues: CATSRDPKGPETQYF. CDR3 nucleotides: TGTGCCACCAGCAGAGATCCTAAGGGACCAGAGACCCAGTACTTC. The V call is TRBV15, the J call TRBJ2-5; perhaps D is TRBD1 or TRBD2 (5 bases each). V lost 0 bases and J 4 bases, leaving 12 bases between the germline ends. Germline V gene data show CDR1 as LNHNV and CDR2 as YYDKDF (reference sequence). CDR3 size: 15 residues.

Only a few counts were recorded for this clonotype. J is TRBJ2-7 and V is TRBV7-2, with 10 bases fitting TRBD2. J lost 10 bases, V lost 5 bases, and 8 bases had no gene match. This CDR3 spans 13 amino acids. Germline V gene lookup returns CDR1 SGHTA and CDR2 FQGNSA. This CDR3 is CASSLGLADIQYF. The CDR3 nucleotides read TGTGCCAGCAGCCTAGGACTAGCGGATATACAGTACTTC.

V usage is TRBV29-1 and J usage is TRBJ2-5; D gene ambiguous. The CDR3 runs to 12 residues. V lost 7 bases and J lost 1, with 10 bases in between. Germline V gives CDR1 SQVTM, CDR2 ANQGSEA. This CDR3 reads CSALGFQETQYF. The CDR3 DNA sequence: TGCAGCGCCCTAGGATTCCAAGAGACCCAGTACTTC.

This clonotype was seen only a few times. This chain uses TRBV4-1 with TRBJ1-2, with D unclear. The CDR3 has 15 residues. Germline values: CDR1 MGHRA, CDR2 YSYEKL. The V gene lost 0 bases and the J gene lost 4 bases, with 12 bases spanning the gap. CDR3: CASSQDVQSTYGYTF. In DNA, the CDR3 is TGCGCCAGCAGCCAAGATGTACAGTCAACCTATGGCTACACCTTC.